The 4 T cell receptor beta chains below were found in one sample sequenced in a study of shared clonotypes between healthy human individuals. Naive CD8 cells were CD45RO-negative, positively selected for CCR7, excluding terminally differentiated effector memory CD45RA+ cells. Assay: immunoSEQ multiplex PCR; the TCRdb copy retains only in-frame clones and omits some. The sample lists approximately 810,000 clones; over 90% were seen once. The sample was naive CD8+ T cells sorted from blood. The receptors shown here come from a young man in good health.

This chain uses TRBV27 with TRBJ1-5; D unresolved. Germline V lookup: CDR1 MNHEY, CDR2 SMNVEV (reference sequence). Trimming stripped 5 bases from V and 5 bases from J, with 13 bases between. This CDR3 is 14 amino acids long. DNA of the CDR3: TGTGCCAGCAGTCAGGTGGGCCCCTATCAGCCCCAGCATTTT. This translates into CASSQVGPYQPQHF.

The rearrangement uses TRBV18 and TRBJ2-7; D gene uncertain. Trimming cost V 3 bases and J 5 bases, with 14 bases left between them. Germline V gene sequence: CDR1 KGHSH, CDR2 LQKENI. The CDR3 is made up of 14 amino acids. The CDR3 nucleotides are TGTGCCAGCTCACCGGGCGCCCTGTGGGACGAGCAGTACTTC. Translated, it gives CASSPGALWDEQYF.

The genes are TRBV11-3 and TRBJ1-5; no firm D call. CDR3 length: 15 amino acids. V dropped 0 bases and J dropped 1 base, with 7 bases sitting between them. Per germline, CDR1 SGHNT and CDR2 YENEEA. CDR3 nucleotide sequence: TGTGCCAGCAGCTTAGATCATGGCAGCAATCAGCCCCAGCATTTT. It yields the protein CASSLDHGSNQPQHF.

V usage is TRBV5-4 and J usage is TRBJ2-7, with D maybe TRBD1 (7 bases). The CDR3 runs 14 residues. Trimming took off 3 bases at V and 3 bases at J, with 13 bases between the two ends. CDR1 is SGHNT and CDR2 is YYREEE in the germline V gene (reference sequence). CDR3 in amino acids: CASSSYRGGYEQYF. The CDR3 DNA is TGTGCCAGCAGCTCTTACAGGGGAGGCTACGAGCAGTACTTC. Looking up the rest from reference TRBV5-4 and TRBJ2-7 gives the full variable domain: ETGVTQSPTHLIKTRGQQVTLRCSSQSGHNTVSWYQQALGQGPQFIFQYYREEENGRGNFPPRFSGLQFPNYSSELNVNALELDDSALYLCASSSYRGGYEQYFGPGTRLTVT.